This T cell receptor (beta chain) came from a study of CD8+ T cells in alopecia areata. Study information: Treatment with tofacitinib (6 to 18 months) was followed by 6 months off drug.

Sequencing templates came from extracted RNA that was reverse transcribed into cDNA. Some clones are missing from TCRdb's copy, which holds only in-frame ones; the method was immunoSEQ multiplex PCR. The sample consists of about 150,000 clones, around 47% of them appearing once. Germline V gene sequence: CDR1 WNHNN, CDR2 SYGVQD (reference sequence). The CDR3 totals 18 residues. Unmatched junction bases numbered 15, after V lost 2 bases and J lost 7 bases. J is TRBJ2-1 and V is TRBV10-1, with 9 bases fitting TRBD2. The sample comprised CD4+ T cells sorted from blood. This clonotype was obtained from a human donor with alopecia areata. CDR3 DNA sequence: TGCGCCAGCAGTGAGCACCCTCGCGGGAGGGCCGGGAGGAATGAGCAGTTCTTC. Its translation is CASSEHPRGRAGRNEQFF.